This T cell receptor (beta chain) is drawn from a study of early T cells in non-severe SARS-CoV-2 infection. This clonotype was observed at least ten times. Its target is not known. Study observations and caveats: Comparison of clonotypes with VDJdb favored anti-spike CD8 responses while missing private and CD4 specificities.

The CDR3 covers 14 residues. Looked up from germline, CDR1 is SGHTA and CDR2 is FQGTGA. The V and J ends lost 5 bases and 4 bases respectively, with 14 bases between them. Each single cDNA molecule received a unique molecular identifier. TCRdb re-called the 5' RACE reads with MiXCR, one entry per CDR3 protein. The sample consists of over 25,000 distinct CDR3 sequences, more than 3.5% of them appearing once. V gene TRBV7-3 combines with J gene TRBJ1-1, with D hard to call. The clonotype was recovered from an adult who was a healthcare worker with PCR-confirmed SARS-CoV-2 infection or an uninfected control (not recorded which). Sequencing input: whole blood. The CDR3 reads CASSQRGYVTEAFF. The CDR3 nucleotides are TGTGCCAGCAGCCAGAGAGGGTATGTCACTGAAGCTTTCTTT.